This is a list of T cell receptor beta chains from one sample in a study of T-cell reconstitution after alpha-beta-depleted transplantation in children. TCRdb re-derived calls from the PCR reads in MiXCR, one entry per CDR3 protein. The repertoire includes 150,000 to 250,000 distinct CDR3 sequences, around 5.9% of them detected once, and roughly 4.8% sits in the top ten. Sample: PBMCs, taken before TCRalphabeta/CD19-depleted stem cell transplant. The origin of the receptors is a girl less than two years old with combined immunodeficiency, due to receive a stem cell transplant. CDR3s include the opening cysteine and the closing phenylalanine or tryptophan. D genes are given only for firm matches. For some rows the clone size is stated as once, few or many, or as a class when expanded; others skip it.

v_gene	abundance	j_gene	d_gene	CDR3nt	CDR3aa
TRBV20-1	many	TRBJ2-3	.	TGCAGTGCCCTGACGCCTCGCGGCACAGATACGCAGTATTTT	CSALTPRGTDTQYF
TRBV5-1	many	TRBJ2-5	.	TGCGCCAGCAGCCCCAACTCCCTGGGGGAGACCCAGTACTTC	CASSPNSLGETQYF
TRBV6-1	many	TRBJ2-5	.	TGTGCCAGCAGTGAAGTCGGCAGACAAGAGACCCAGTACTTC	CASSEVGRQETQYF
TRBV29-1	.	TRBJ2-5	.	TGCAGCGTTGTGGGGGGGCCTCAAGAGACCCAGTACTTC	CSVVGGPQETQYF
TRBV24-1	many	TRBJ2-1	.	TGTGCCACCAGTGATTTTCATGAGCAGTTCTTC	CATSDFHEQFF
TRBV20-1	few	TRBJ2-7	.	TGCAGTGCTTATGCAGGCTACGAGCAGTACTTC	CSAYAGYEQYF
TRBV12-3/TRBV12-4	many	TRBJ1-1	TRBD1	TGTGCCAGCAGCCTAGGACAGGGGGCTTTGAACACTGAAGCTTTCTTT	CASSLGQGALNTEAFF
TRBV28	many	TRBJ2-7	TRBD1	TGTGCCAGCAGGCCGGGACAGGGGTTCTACGAGCAGTACTTC	CASRPGQGFYEQYF
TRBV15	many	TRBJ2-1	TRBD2	TGTGCCACCAGCAGACTAGCGGGAGTCAATGAGCAGTTCTTC	CATSRLAGVNEQFF
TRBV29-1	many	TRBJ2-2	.	TGCAGCGTTGAAGTTGAGGGGGGCTTTCCCGGGGAGCTGTTTTTT	CSVEVEGGFPGELFF
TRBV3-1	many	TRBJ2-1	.	TGTGCCAGCAGCCTAGTCCAGCTTAATTACAATGAGCAGTTCTTC	CASSLVQLNYNEQFF
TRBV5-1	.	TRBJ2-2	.	TGCGCCAGCAGCTTGGAATTCCAGGGGCCCACCGGGGAGCTGTTTTTT	CASSLEFQGPTGELFF
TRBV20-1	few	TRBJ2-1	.	TGCAGTGCTAGGGGGGGTGAGCAGTTCTTC	CSARGGEQFF
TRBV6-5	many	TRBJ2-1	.	TGTGCCAGCAGTTACTCGTCCCGATATGAGCAGTTCTTC	CASSYSSRYEQFF
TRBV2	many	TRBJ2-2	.	TGTGCCAGCAGTGAACTAGTGGCGGGCACCGGGGAGCTGTTTTTT	CASSELVAGTGELFF
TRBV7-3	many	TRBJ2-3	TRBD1	TGTGCCAGCAGCCCAGGACAGGGGACAGATACGCAGTATTTT	CASSPGQGTDTQYF
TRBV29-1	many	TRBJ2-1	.	TGCAGCGTTGTGGGCCTAGCGAGTTCCTACAATGAGCAGTTCTTC	CSVVGLASSYNEQFF
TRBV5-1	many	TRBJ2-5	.	TGCGCCAGCAGCTTGGTGGGGGATCTGGAGGAGACCCAGTACTTC	CASSLVGDLEETQYF
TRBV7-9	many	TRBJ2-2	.	TGTGCCAGCAGCCCGAAGGGGACGAACACCGGGGAGCTGTTTTTT	CASSPKGTNTGELFF
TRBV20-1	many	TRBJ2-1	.	TGCAGTGCTAGAGGGCCTTTTAGCGGAATCAATGAGCAGTTCTTC	CSARGPFSGINEQFF
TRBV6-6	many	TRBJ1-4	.	TGTGCCAGCCAAGGCCAGGTTGAGGAAAAACTGTTTTTT	CASQGQVEEKLFF
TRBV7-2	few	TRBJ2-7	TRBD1	TGTGCCAGCAGCTTTGGAGCCGGGACAGGGCCCTACGAGCAGTACTTC	CASSFGAGTGPYEQYF
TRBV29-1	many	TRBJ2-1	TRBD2	TGCAGCGTTGAATCCCCGCTAGCGGGAGGGCTCAATGAGCAGTTCTTC	CSVESPLAGGLNEQFF
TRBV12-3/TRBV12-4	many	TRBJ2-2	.	TGTGCCTGGACCTGGACTCAGAACACCGGGGAGCTGTTTTTT	CAWTWTQNTGELFF
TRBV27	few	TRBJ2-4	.	TGTGCCAGCGGTTTCGTCATAGGGATTCAGTACTTC	CASGFVIGIQYF
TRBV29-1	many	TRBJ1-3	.	TGCAGCGTCGTCGACAGGCTGACGGGAAACACCATATATTTT	CSVVDRLTGNTIYF
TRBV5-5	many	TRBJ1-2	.	TGTGCCAGCAGCTTGGGACAGAGCCTCCAAGCTGGCACCTTC	CASSLGQSLQAGTF
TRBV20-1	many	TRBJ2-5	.	TGCAGTGCGGGGGCCAGTAATGTGGGGGAGACCCAGTACTTC	CSAGASNVGETQYF
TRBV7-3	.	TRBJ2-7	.	TGTGCCAGCAGCTTAACGGCCGATGTGACGAAGTACTTC	CASSLTADVTKYF
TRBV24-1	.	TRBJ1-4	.	TGTGCCACCAGTGACGCTACAACTAATGAAAAACTGTTTTTT	CATSDATTNEKLFF
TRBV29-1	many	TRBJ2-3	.	TGCAGCGTTGGGCGAGGGCCTATGACAGATACGCAGTATTTT	CSVGRGPMTDTQYF
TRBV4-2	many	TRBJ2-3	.	TGTGCCAGCAGCCAAGGGACGCAGTATTTT	CASSQGTQYF
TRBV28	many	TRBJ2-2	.	TGTGCCAGCAGTTTACCGCGGAACGTCGACACCGGGGAGCTGTTTTTT	CASSLPRNVDTGELFF
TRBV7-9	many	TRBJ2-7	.	TGTGCCAGCAGCATCCGGGATTCGAGGTACGAGCAGTACTTC	CASSIRDSRYEQYF
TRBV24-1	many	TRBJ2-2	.	TGTGCCACCAGTGATAACCCCGACAAAATCACCGGGGAGCTGTTTTTT	CATSDNPDKITGELFF
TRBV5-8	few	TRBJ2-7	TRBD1	TGTGCCAGCAGCCCGGACAGGGGGCTCCACGAGCAGTACTTC	CASSPDRGLHEQYF
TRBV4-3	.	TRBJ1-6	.	TGCGCCAGCAGCCAAGATCGGTTCGGGGGACTTTCACCCCTCCACTTT	CASSQDRFGGLSPLHF